This TCR beta chain was recorded in a study of blood T cell repertoires in COVID-19. As handled by the study authors: Reference gene primers were amplified, and this amplification served to estimate nucleated cell counts. Some clones are missing from TCRdb's copy, which holds only in-frame ones; the method was immunoSEQ multiplex PCR. V and J calls and clone size are those listed in that table; D and trimming were worked out from the DNA. The data show about 150,000 clones, with over 80% seen just once and 2.5% to 3.5% held by the top ten. This clone turned up a few times. V trimming: 6 bases; J trimming: 0 bases; junction bases outside the gene matches: 8. Germline-derived CDR1 and CDR2 are MGHDK and SYGVNS. CDR3 length: 17 amino acids.

J is TRBJ2-6 and V is TRBV25-1; 7 bases align to TRBD1. The source is a woman aged 60-75 years with acute or convalescent COVID-19. The specimen was peripheral blood. This CDR3 reads CASSRQGGLSGANVLTF. DNA of the CDR3: TGTGCCAGCAGCCGACAGGGTGGGCTCTCTGGGGCCAACGTCCTGACTTTC.